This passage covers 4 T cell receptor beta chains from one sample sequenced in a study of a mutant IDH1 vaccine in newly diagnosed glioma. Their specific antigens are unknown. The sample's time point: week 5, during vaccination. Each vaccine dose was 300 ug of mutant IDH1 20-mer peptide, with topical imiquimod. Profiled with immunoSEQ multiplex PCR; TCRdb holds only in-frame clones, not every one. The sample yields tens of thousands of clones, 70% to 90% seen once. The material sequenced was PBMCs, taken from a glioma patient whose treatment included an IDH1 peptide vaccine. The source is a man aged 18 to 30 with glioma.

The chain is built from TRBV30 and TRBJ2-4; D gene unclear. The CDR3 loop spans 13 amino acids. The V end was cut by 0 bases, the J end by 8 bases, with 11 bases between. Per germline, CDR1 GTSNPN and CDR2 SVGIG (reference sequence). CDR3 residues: CAWSVSRRDIQYF. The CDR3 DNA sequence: TGTGCCTGGAGTGTCTCTCGACGTGACATTCAGTACTTC.

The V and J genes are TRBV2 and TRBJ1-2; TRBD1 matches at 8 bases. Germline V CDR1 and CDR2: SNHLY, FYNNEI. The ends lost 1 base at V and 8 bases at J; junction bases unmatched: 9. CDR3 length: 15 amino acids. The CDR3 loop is CASSEGDRGLGGYTF. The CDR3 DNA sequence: TGTGCCAGCAGTGAAGGAGACAGGGGATTGGGAGGCTACACCTTC.

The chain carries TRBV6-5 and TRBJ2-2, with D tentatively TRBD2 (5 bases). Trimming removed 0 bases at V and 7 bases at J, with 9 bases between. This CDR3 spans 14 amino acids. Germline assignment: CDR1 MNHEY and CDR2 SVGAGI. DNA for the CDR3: TGTGCCAGCAGTTACTCCAGCGAGGGCGGGGAGCTGTTTTTT. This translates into CASSYSSEGGELFF.

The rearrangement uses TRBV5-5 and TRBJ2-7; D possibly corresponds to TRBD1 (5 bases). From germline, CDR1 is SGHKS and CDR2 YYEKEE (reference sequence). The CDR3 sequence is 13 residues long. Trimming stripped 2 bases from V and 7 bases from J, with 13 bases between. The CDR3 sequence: CASSFPGLGEQYF. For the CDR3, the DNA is TGTGCCAGCAGCTTTCCAGGGTTAGGGGAGCAGTACTTC.